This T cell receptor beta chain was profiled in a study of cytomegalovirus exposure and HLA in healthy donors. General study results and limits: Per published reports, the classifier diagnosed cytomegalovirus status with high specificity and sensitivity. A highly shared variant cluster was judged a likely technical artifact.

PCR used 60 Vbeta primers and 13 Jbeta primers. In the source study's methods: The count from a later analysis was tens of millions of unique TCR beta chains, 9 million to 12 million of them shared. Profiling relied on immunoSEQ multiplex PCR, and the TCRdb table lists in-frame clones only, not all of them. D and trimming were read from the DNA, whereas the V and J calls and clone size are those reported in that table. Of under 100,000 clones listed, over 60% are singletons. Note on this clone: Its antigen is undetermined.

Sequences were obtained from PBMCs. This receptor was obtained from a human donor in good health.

This CDR3 is CASKSTADFYNEQFF. CDR3 coding DNA: TGTGCCAGTAAGTCAACGGCGGACTTTTACAATGAGCAGTTCTTC. The chain combines TRBV19 with TRBJ2-1; maybe TRBD2 (5 bases). The CDR3 extends over 15 amino acids. The V gene's germline CDR1 is LNHDA and CDR2 SQIVND (reference sequence). Trimming left V 7 bases short and J 4 bases short, with 17 bases between. The full variable domain, rest sourced from reference TRBV19 and TRBJ2-1, is DGGITQSPKYLFRKEGQNVTLSCEQNLNHDAMYWYRQDPGQGLRLIYYSQIVNDFQKGDIAEGYSVSREKKESFPLTVTSAQKNPTAFYLCASKSTADFYNEQFFGPGTRLTVL.